The subject of this entry is one T cell receptor (beta chain). Antigen specificity is unknown. This record belongs to a study of cytomegalovirus exposure and HLA in healthy donors. Points from the study as a whole: In a later analysis, HLA-associated beta chains showed higher expansion and lower generation probabilities than comparable chains.

From germline, CDR1 is MNHEY and CDR2 SVGAGI. Trimming took 3 bases from V and 3 from J, leaving 9 bases between them. This CDR3 has 14 amino acids. Primers for the PCR totalled 60 Vbeta and 13 Jbeta. The protocol was immunoSEQ multiplex PCR, while the TCRdb copy is restricted to in-frame clones and leaves out a portion. The sample shows about 140,000 clones, more than 60% of them seen only once. The material sequenced was PBMCs. The chain has TRBV6-5 and TRBJ1-5; tentatively, D is TRBD1 (6 bases). The TCR was taken from a female donor in good health and CMV-seronegative. The DNA of the CDR3 is TGTGCCAGCAGTTATACAGGGAACAATCAGCCCCAGCATTTT. This codes for CASSYTGNNQPQHF.